Detailed here is one T cell receptor beta chain. The junction departs from the called germline gene at one end, perhaps through a read error. This sample was included in a study of blood T cell repertoires in COVID-19. Study details: The analysed material was cDNA or gDNA that came from T cells, B-cell-depleted T cells, or PBMCs.

Original methodology: Counts of nucleated cells, estimated from reference gene primer amplification, were obtained. TCRdb's table, derived via immunoSEQ multiplex PCR, lists solely in-frame clones and lacks some. That table gives V, J and clone size, and the DNA gave D and trimming. Among some 140,000 clones listed, 84% were seen once. The CDR3 is made up of 12 amino acids. Germline V gene lookup returns CDR1 GTSNPN and CDR2 SVGIG (reference sequence). Sequences were obtained from peripheral blood. The rearrangement joins TRBV30 to TRBJ1-1, with D unclear. The source of this sequence is a human donor in a cohort sampled during active COVID-19. CDR3 protein: CACSAMNTEAFF. CDR3 coding DNA: TGTGCCTGCAGTGCTATGAACACTGAAGCTTTCTTT.